The text below deals with one T cell receptor (beta chain). Its antigen remains unidentified. This specimen belongs to a study of T cell responses to AZD1222 COVID-19 vaccine. Broader study findings: The reported proportion of spike-specific TCRs targeting unmutated variant regions was nearly half.

Repertoires were generated with immunoSEQ multiplex PCR, while TCRdb's copy carries only in-frame clones and drops some. Seen here are more than 95,000 clones, 80% to 90% observed once, and the top ten hold 20% to 25%. CDR3 size: 15 residues. V gave up 6 bases and J gave up 9 bases, with 21 bases separating them. Germline values: CDR1 KGHSH, CDR2 LQKENI. V gene TRBV18 combines with J gene TRBJ1-5; no clear D gene. The source is an adult in good health. This specimen was peripheral blood, taken on day 0 of AZD1222 vaccination. The CDR3 DNA reads as TGTGCCAGCTCTCTCGCGGAGGGAACCGCGGGGCCCCAGCATTTT. Translated: CASSLAEGTAGPQHF.